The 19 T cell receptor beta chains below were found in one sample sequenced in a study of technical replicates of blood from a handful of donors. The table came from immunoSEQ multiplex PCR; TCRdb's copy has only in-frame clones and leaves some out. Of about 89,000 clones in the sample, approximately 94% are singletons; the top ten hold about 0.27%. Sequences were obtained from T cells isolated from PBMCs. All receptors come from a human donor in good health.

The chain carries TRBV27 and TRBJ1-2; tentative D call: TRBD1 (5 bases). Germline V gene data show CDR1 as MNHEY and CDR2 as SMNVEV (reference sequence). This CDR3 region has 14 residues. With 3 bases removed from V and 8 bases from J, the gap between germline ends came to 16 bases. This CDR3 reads CASSLGGAGGGYTF. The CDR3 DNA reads TGTGCCAGCAGTTTGGGAGGGGCCGGCGGAGGCTACACCTTC.

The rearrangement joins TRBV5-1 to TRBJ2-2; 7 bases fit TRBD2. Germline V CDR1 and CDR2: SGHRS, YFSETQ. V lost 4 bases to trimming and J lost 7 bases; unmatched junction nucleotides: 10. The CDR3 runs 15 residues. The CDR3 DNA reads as TGCGCCAGCAGCGGAAGCACGGGGGAGGGCGGGGAGCTGTTTTTT. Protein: CASSGSTGEGGELFF.

Written as DNA, the CDR3 is TGTGCCAGCATTAGACTCACAGGGGGTTCCGAGGATACGCAGTATTTT. Its translation: CASIRLTGGSEDTQYF. The V gene is TRBV2, the J gene TRBJ2-3, with 8 positions matching TRBD1. J was trimmed by 6 bases and V by 7 bases; bases with no gene match: 15. The germline CDR1 and CDR2 sequences are SNHLY and FYNNEI. The CDR3 extends over 16 amino acids.

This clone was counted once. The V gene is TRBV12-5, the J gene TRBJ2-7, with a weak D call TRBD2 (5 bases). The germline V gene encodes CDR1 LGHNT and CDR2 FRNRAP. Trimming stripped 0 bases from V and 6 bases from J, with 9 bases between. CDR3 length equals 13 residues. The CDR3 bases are TGTGCTAGTGGTTTGGTACCCCGGGGCGAGCAGTACTTC. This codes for CASGLVPRGEQYF.

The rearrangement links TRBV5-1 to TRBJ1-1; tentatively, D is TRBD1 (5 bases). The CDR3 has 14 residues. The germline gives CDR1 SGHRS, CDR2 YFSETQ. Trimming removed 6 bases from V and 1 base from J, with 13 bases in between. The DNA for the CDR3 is TGCGCCAGCAAAATCAGGGTAGGGAACACTGAAGCTTTCTTT. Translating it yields CASKIRVGNTEAFF.

The CDR3 DNA reads TGTGCCAGCAGCTTAGAATTCGGCACAGATACGCAGTATTTT. It translates to CASSLEFGTDTQYF. V usage is TRBV7-6 and J usage is TRBJ2-3, with no clear D. Trimming removed 1 base from V and 1 base from J, with 6 bases in between. Germline values: CDR1 SGHVS, CDR2 FNYEAQ. The CDR3 has 14 amino acids.

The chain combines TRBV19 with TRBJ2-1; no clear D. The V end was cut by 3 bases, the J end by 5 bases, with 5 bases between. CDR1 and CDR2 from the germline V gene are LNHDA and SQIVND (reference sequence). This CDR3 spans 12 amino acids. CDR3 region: CASSILDNEQFF. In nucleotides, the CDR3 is TGTGCCAGTAGTATTTTAGACAATGAGCAGTTCTTC. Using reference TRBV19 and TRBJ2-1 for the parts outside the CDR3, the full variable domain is DGGITQSPKYLFRKEGQNVTLSCEQNLNHDAMYWYRQDPGQGLRLIYYSQIVNDFQKGDIAEGYSVSREKKESFPLTVTSAQKNPTAFYLCASSILDNEQFFGPGTRLTVL.

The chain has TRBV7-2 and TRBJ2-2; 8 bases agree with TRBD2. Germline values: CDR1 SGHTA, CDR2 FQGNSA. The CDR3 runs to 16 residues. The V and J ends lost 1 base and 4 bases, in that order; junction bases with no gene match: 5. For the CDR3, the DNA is TGTGCCAGCAGCTTAGATGGTAGCGGGACCACCGGGGAGCTGTTTTTT. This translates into CASSLDGSGTTGELFF.

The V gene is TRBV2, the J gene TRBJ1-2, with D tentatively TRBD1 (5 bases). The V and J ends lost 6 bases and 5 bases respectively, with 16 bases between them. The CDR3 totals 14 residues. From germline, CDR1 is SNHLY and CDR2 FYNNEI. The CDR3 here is CASRAIGTPYGYTF. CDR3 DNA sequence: TGTGCCAGCAGAGCTATCGGGACTCCGTATGGCTACACCTTC.

This chain's CDR3 is CSVEDPRLAPDHNEQFF. The DNA for the CDR3 is TGCAGCGTTGAAGATCCCCGGCTAGCGCCAGACCACAATGAGCAGTTCTTC. V is TRBV29-1 and J is TRBJ2-1, with D possibly matching TRBD2 (6 bases). This CDR3 has 17 amino acids. Trimming cost V 0 bases and J 5 bases, with 20 bases left between them. The germline V gene has CDR1 SQVTM and CDR2 ANQGSEA.

The CDR3 region is CATYRGLQETQYF. The CDR3 coding sequence is TGTGCCACCTACCGGGGACTTCAAGAGACCCAGTACTTC. The chain carries TRBV30 and TRBJ2-5, with D perhaps TRBD2 (6 bases). Trimming cost V 8 bases and J 2 bases, with 15 bases left between them. Looked up from germline, CDR1 is GTSNPN and CDR2 is SVGIG (reference sequence). This CDR3 has 13 amino acids.

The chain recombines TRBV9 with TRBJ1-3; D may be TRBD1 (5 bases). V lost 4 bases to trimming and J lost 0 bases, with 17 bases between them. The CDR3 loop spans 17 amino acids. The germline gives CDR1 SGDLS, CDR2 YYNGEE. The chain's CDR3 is CASSNGAGRSSGNTIYF. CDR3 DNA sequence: TGTGCCAGCAGCAACGGAGCAGGGCGAAGCTCTGGAAACACCATATATTTT. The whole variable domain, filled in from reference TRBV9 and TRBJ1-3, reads DSGVTQTPKHLITATGQRVTLRCSPRSGDLSVYWYQQSLDQGLQFLIQYYNGEERAKGNILERFSAQQFPDLHSELNLSSLELGDSALYFCASSNGAGRSSGNTIYFGEGSWLTVV.

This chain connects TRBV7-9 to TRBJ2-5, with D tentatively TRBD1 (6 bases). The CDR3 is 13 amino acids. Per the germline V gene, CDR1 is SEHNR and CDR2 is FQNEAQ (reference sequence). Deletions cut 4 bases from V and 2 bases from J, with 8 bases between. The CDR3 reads CASSSRGQETQYF. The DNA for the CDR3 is TGTGCCAGCAGCTCCAGGGGACAAGAGACCCAGTACTTC.

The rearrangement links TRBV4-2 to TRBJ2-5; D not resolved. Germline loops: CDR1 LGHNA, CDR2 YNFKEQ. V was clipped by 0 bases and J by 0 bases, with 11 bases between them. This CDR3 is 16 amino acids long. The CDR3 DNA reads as TGTGCCAGCAGCCAAGATCCCCGCCAGTACCAAGAGACCCAGTACTTC. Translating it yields CASSQDPRQYQETQYF.

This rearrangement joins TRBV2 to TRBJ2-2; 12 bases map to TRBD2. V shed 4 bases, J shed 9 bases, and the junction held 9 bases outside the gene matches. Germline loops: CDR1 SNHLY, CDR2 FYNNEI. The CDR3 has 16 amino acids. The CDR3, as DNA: TGTGCCAGCAGTGTGTCTAGCGGGAGGGCCGTGCGGGAGCTGTTTTTT. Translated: CASSVSSGRAVRELFF.

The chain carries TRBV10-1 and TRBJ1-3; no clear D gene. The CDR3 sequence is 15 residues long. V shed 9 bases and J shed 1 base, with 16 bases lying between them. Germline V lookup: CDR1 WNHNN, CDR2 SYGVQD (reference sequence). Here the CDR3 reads CARLPFPGSGNTIYF. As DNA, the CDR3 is TGCGCCAGACTCCCTTTTCCGGGATCTGGAAACACCATATATTTT.

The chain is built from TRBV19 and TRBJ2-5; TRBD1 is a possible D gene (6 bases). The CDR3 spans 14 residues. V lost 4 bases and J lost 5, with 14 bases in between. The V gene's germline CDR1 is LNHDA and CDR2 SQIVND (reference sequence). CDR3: CASSNSQGYETQYF. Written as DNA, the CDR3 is TGTGCCAGTAGTAACTCACAGGGTTACGAGACCCAGTACTTC.

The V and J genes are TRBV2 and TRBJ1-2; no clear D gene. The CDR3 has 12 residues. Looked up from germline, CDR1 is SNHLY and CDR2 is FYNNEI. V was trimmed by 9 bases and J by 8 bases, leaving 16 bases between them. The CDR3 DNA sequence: TGTGCCAGTTCCGAGGTTGAGCCCGGCTACACCTTC. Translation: CASSEVEPGYTF.

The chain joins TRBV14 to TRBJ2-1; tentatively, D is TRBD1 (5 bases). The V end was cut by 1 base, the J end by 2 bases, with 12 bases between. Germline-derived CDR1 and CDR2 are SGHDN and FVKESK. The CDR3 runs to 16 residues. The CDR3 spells CASSQGGNPTYNEQFF. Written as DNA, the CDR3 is TGTGCCAGCAGCCAAGGGGGCAACCCTACCTACAATGAGCAGTTCTTC.